This T cell receptor beta chain appears in the sequencing data of a study of identical twins. A note on this clonotype: Its antigen is unidentified.

General observations from the study: The analysis was cross-sectional rather than longitudinal within donors. In cord blood, abundant beta clonotypes had fewer insertions; memory showed no trend.

Healthy Caucasian donors formed the entire cohort. Using its own MiXCR run on the 5' RACE reads, TCRdb lists one record per CDR3 protein. The repertoire consists of 1.5 million to 2 million distinct CDR3 sequences, with less than 40% occurring once and the leading ten covering around 0.25%. The receptor was derived from a newborn girl in good health. Sequencing input: cord blood.

In DNA form, the CDR3 reads TGTGCCATCAGCCGGGACAGGGCCTCGTACGAGCAGTACTTC. Its translation: CAISRDRASYEQYF. The J gene is TRBJ2-7, the V gene TRBV10-3; 9 nucleotides line up with TRBD1. In germline, CDR1 is ENHRY, CDR2 SYGVKD. This CDR3 has 14 residues. The V segment lost 6 bases and the J segment 4 bases; nucleotides outside the gene matches: 7.